One T cell receptor beta chain is described in this entry. What it recognizes is unknown. The data were taken from a study of T cells after yellow fever vaccination. Study-wide context: Where fractions had low cell numbers, libraries were prepared from them with the SMART-Seq v4 Ultra Low Input RNA kit.

Study-wide results and caveats: Post-booster reappearance was seen for most primary-vaccination clones (around 96% CD4, around 90% CD8). FACS-sorted repertoires could harbor abundant contaminating bulk-population clonotypes.

The CDR3 runs to 14 residues. The V end was cut by 7 bases, the J end by 4 bases, with 16 bases between. CDR1 SEHNR and CDR2 FQNEAQ come from the germline V gene (reference sequence). The TCR cDNA carried a universal primer site and UMIs from 5'RACE template switching. Via MiXCR, TCRdb re-called the 5' RACE reads, giving one row per CDR3 protein. The table records 300,000 to 400,000 distinct CDR3 sequences, approximately 12% of them present only once. The TCR originated in a young man who received the YFV17D yellow fever vaccine. Specimen: CD4+ T cells sorted from PBMCs, collected 15 days after the yellow fever booster vaccination. This chain joins TRBV7-9 and TRBJ1-1, with D possibly TRBD1 on 5 matching bases. The CDR3 here is CASNLYRRGTEAFF. In DNA form, the CDR3 reads TGTGCCAGCAACTTGTACAGGCGAGGCACTGAAGCTTTCTTT.